In this sample, the clone carrying this T cell receptor beta chain turned up a few times. Its specificity is not known. This record belongs to a study of T-cell reconstitution after alpha-beta-depleted transplantation in children. Findings and caveats of the study: T-cell numbers and diversity, one year after transplant, stemmed largely from T cells that were newly produced.

The TCRbeta library was prepared with unique molecular identifiers. TCRdb recomputed calls from the PCR reads with MiXCR, one row per CDR3 protein. The repertoire consists of around 130,000 distinct CDR3 sequences, with about 9.9% occurring once and the leading ten covering 24%. Trimming took 0 bases from V and 6 from J; bases not matched to a gene: 9. The CDR3 extends over 16 amino acids. CDR1 SGHTA and CDR2 FQGTGA come from the germline V gene. This clonotype originated in a girl under three years old who had a stem cell transplant for combined immunodeficiency, so the T cells may come from the graft donor. The gene calls are TRBV7-3 and TRBJ2-3; TRBD1 agrees at 7 bases. This sample comprised PBMCs, mostly from graft donor cells, obtained 180 days after TCRalphabeta/CD19-depleted stem cell transplant. The CDR3 sequence: CASSLTSGQPSDTQYF. CDR3 in DNA: TGTGCCAGCAGCTTAACCTCGGGACAGCCCTCTGATACGCAGTATTTT.